This T cell receptor (beta chain) came from a study of blood T cell repertoires in COVID-19. Study as a whole: Sites in the United States, Italy and Spain provided acute and convalescent COVID-19 samples.

Across about two dozen US areas, participants ranged in age from 18 to 89 years. Libraries were prepared by immunoSEQ multiplex PCR; TCRdb keeps only in-frame clonotypes and omits some of them. The sample includes under 200,000 clones, approximately 80% of them seen just once. The receptor was derived from a man aged 45-65 years who had recovered from COVID-19. Input material: PBMCs or T cells enriched from blood (not recorded which).

The CDR3, as DNA: TGTGCCAGCAGCTTTACTACTAGAGTAGATACGCAGTATTTT. It codes for CASSFTTRVDTQYF. The rearrangement links TRBV7-9 to TRBJ2-3; TRBD2 is a possible D gene (5 bases). The CDR3 is 14 residues long. Germline CDR1 and CDR2: SEHNR and FQNEAQ (reference sequence). Trimming took 3 bases from V and 5 from J, leaving 12 bases between them.